The present T cell receptor beta chain was sequenced within a study of beta chain features in type 1 diabetes. Broader study findings: For type 1 diabetes patients, VDJ junctions showed fewer insertions and more deletions. Among patients with Type 1 diabetes, TCRB CDR3s were moderately but significantly shorter in every one of the four CD4+ subsets. For patients and controls alike, PCR might favor shorter templates to the same degree.

Every bit of the isolated RNA underwent reverse transcription, so sequencing read expressed TCRB transcripts. Reads from naive, central memory and regulatory T cell samples averaged roughly 3.3 million. Profiling relied on immunoSEQ multiplex PCR, and the TCRdb table lists in-frame clones only, not all of them. The table lists fewer than 900,000 clones, roughly 17% of them singletons, with 0.023% in the top ten. The ends were cut back, 5 bases at V and 1 base at J, with 6 bases in the middle. The CDR3 contains 12 residues. Germline CDR1 SGHTA, CDR2 FQGNSA. As regards this clone: What it binds is not known.

This clonotype was obtained from a woman between 18 and 29 years old in good health. This chain connects TRBV7-2 to TRBJ2-7; D not certain. Sequenced sample: naive CD4+ T cells from blood. CDR3 nucleotide sequence: TGTGCCAGCAGCGTCCCATCCTACGAGCAGTACTTC. Its protein is CASSVPSYEQYF.